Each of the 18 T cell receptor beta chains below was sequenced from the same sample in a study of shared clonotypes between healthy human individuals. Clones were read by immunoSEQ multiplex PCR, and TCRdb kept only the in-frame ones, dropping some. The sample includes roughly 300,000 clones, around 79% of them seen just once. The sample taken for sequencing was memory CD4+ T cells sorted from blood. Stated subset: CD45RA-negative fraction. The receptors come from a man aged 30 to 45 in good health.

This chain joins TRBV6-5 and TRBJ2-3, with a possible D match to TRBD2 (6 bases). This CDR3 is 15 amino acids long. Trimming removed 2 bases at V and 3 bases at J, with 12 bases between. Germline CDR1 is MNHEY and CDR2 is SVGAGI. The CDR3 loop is CASSYRRGFTDTQYF. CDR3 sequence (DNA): TGTGCCAGCAGTTACCGGAGGGGATTTACAGATACGCAGTATTTT.

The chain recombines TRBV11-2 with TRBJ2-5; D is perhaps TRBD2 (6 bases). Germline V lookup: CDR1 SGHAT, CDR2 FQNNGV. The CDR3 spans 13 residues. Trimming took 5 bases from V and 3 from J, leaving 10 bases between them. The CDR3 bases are TGTGCCAGCAGCCGCGGGACGGAAGAGACCCAGTACTTC. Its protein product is CASSRGTEETQYF.

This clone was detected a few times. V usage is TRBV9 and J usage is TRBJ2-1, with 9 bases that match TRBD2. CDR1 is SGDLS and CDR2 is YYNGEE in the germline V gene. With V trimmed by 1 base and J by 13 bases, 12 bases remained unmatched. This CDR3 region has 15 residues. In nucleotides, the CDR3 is TGTGCCAGCAGCGTACAATCCTCGACTAGCGGAAAACAGTTCTTC. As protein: CASSVQSSTSGKQFF.

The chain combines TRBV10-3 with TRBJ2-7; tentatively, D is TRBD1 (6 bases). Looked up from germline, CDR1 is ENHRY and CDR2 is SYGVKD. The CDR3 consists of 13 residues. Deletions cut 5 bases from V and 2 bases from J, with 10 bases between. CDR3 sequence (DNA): TGTGCCATCAGTCGACAGGAGACCTACGAGCAGTACTTC. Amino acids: CAISRQETYEQYF.

DNA of the CDR3: TGTGCCAGCAGTTTAGGTTTAGCGGGAGGGCAAGAGACCCAGTACTTC. This sequence encodes CASSLGLAGGQETQYF. This rearrangement joins TRBV28 to TRBJ2-5; TRBD2 matches 11 bases. From germline, CDR1 is MDHEN and CDR2 SYDVKM. There are 16 residues in the CDR3. V lost 2 bases and J lost 2; bases outside the gene matches: 4.

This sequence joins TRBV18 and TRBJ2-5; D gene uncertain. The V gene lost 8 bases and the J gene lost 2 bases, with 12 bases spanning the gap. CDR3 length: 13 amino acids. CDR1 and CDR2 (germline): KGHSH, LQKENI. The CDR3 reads CASNRGDQETQYF. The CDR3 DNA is TGTGCCAGCAACCGTGGGGATCAAGAGACCCAGTACTTC.

CDR3 protein: CASSNLGMRKSNNYGYTF. The CDR3 nucleotides read TGTGCCAGTAGTAATCTGGGGATGCGAAAGTCAAATAACTATGGCTACACCTTC. This chain links TRBV19 with TRBJ1-2; D gene uncertain. The CDR3 contains 18 residues. Germline V lookup: CDR1 LNHDA, CDR2 SQIVND (reference sequence). Trimming removed 4 bases from V and 1 base from J, with 22 bases in between.

CDR3 sequence (DNA): TGTGCCTGGAAAAGAACCGGGACTAGCGTATACAATGAGCAGTTCTTC. This codes for CAWKRTGTSVYNEQFF. The rearrangement uses TRBV30 and TRBJ2-1, with 10 bases identical to TRBD2. The germline gives CDR1 GTSNPN, CDR2 SVGIG (reference sequence). The CDR3 covers 16 residues. The V and J ends lost 4 bases and 4 bases, in that order; junction bases with no gene match: 10.

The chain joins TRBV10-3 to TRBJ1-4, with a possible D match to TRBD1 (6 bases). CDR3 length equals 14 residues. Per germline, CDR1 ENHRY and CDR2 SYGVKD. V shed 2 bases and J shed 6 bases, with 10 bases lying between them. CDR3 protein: CAISERGADEKLFF. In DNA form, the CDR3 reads TGTGCCATCAGTGAGCGGGGGGCGGATGAAAAACTGTTTTTT.

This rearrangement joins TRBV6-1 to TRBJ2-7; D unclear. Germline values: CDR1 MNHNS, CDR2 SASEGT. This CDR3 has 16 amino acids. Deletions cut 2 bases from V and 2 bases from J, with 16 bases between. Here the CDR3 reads CASSEIVGILPYEQYF. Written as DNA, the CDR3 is TGTGCCAGCAGTGAAATCGTAGGGATCCTACCCTACGAGCAGTACTTC.

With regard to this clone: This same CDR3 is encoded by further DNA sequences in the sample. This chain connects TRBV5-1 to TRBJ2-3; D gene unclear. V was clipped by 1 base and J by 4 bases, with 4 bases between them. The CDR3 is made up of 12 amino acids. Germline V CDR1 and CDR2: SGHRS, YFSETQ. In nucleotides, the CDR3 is TGCGCCAGCAGCTTGTCTGCAGATACGCAGTATTTT. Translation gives CASSLSADTQYF.

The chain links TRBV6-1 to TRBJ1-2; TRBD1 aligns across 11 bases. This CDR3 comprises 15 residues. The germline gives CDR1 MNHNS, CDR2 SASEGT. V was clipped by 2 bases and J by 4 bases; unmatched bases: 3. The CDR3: CASSERTGGPYGYTF. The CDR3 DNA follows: TGTGCCAGCAGTGAAAGGACAGGGGGCCCCTATGGCTACACCTTC.

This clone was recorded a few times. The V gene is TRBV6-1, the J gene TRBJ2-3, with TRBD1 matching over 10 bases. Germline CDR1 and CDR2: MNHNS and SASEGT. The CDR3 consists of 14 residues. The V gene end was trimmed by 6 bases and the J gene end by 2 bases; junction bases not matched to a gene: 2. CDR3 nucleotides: TGTGCCAGCAGCGACAGGGGGCCCACAGATACGCAGTATTTT. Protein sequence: CASSDRGPTDTQYF.

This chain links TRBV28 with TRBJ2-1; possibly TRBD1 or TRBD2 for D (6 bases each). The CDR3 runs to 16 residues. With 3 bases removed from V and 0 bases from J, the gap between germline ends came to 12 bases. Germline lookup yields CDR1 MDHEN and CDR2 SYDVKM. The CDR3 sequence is CASSFSGGPSYNEQFF. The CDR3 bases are TGTGCCAGCAGTTTTTCCGGGGGCCCCTCCTACAATGAGCAGTTCTTC.

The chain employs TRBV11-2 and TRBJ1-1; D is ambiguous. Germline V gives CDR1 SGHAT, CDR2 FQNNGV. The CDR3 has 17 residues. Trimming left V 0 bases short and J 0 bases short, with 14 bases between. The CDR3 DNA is TGTGCCAGCAGCTTAGAAGAATGGGGAGACCTGAACACTGAAGCTTTCTTT. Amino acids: CASSLEEWGDLNTEAFF.

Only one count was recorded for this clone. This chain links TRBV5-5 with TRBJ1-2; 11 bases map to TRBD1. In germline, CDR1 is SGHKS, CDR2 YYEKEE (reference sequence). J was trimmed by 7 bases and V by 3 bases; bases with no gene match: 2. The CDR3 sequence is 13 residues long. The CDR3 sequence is CASSWGQGGGYTF. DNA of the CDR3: TGTGCCAGCAGCTGGGGACAGGGGGGTGGCTACACCTTC.

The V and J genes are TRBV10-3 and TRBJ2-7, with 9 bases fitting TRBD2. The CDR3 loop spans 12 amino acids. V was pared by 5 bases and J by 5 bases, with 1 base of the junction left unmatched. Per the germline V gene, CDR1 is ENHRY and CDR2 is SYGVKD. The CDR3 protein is CAISRTSDEQYF. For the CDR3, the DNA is TGTGCCATCAGTCGGACTAGCGACGAGCAGTACTTC.

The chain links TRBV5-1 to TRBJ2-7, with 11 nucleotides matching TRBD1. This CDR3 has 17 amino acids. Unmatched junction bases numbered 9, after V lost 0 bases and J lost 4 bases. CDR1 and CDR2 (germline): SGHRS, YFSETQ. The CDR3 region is CASSLGGQGAQIYEQYF. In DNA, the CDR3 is TGCGCCAGCAGCTTGGGTGGACAGGGGGCGCAGATATACGAGCAGTACTTC.